This T cell receptor (beta chain) was profiled in a study of blood T cell repertoires in COVID-19. Clones were read by immunoSEQ multiplex PCR, and TCRdb kept only the in-frame ones, dropping some. This sample carries about 300,000 clones, approximately 88% of them seen once, and the ten largest clones take about 1.7%. The CDR3 extends over 18 amino acids. The J segment lost 6 bases and the V segment lost 0 bases, leaving 10 bases of the junction unmatched. Germline loops: CDR1 ENHRY, CDR2 SYGVKD. This clone has a single count. The TCR comes from a woman between 40 and 50 years old who had recovered from COVID-19. The specimen was PBMCs or T cells enriched from blood (not recorded which). The gene calls are TRBV10-3 and TRBJ1-5; TRBD1 matches at 11 bases. The CDR3: CAISESPGTGGGGQPQHF. The DNA for the CDR3 is TGTGCCATCAGTGAGTCCCCCGGGACAGGGGGTGGTGGTCAGCCCCAGCATTTT.